This entry is about one T cell receptor (beta chain). No antigen is known for it. This sample is part of a study of cytomegalovirus exposure and HLA in healthy donors. Broader study findings: Indistinguishability led to the exclusion of some V segments, TRBV6-2 and TRBV6-3 included. In a later analysis, HLA-C alleles had the fewest associated TCRs, DRB1 alleles the most. A later analysis reportedly found that, within productive TCRs, an Asian-associated ancestry cluster had fewer N-insertions than the mean observed across the approximately 600 donors.

The germline CDR1 and CDR2 sequences are SGHRS and YFSETQ. With 2 bases clipped from V and 2 bases from J, the junction kept 1 base outside the gene matches. The CDR3 totals 13 residues. A multiplex PCR was run with 60 Vbeta primers and 13 Jbeta primers. The assay was immunoSEQ multiplex PCR, and TCRdb's table has in-frame clones only and misses some. This sample yields 25,000 to 30,000 clones, of which approximately 70% are seen a single time; more than 3.5% belongs to the top ten. The J gene is TRBJ2-7, the V gene TRBV5-1; 7 nucleotides line up with TRBD1. The sequence was obtained from a woman aged 50 to 60 in good health and CMV-seronegative. Material for sequencing was PBMCs. The CDR3 DNA reads as TGCGCCAGCAGCTTCGACAGGGCCTACGAGCAGTACTTC. The encoded protein is CASSFDRAYEQYF. Based on the CDR3 plus reference TRBV5-1 and TRBJ2-7, the full variable domain is KAGVTQTPRYLIKTRGQQVTLSCSPISGHRSVSWYQQTPGQGLQFLFEYFSETQRNKGNFPGRFSGRQFSNSRSEMNVSTLELGDSALYLCASSFDRAYEQYFGPGTRLTVT.